The 16 T cell receptor beta chains listed next were all sequenced from one sample in a study of patients and donors after allogeneic stem cell transplantation. Using its own MiXCR run on the RT-PCR reads, TCRdb lists one record per CDR3 protein. Of under 200,000 distinct CDR3 sequences in the sample, about 32% were seen once. The sample consisted of blood, either unsorted or a sorted T cell fraction (not recorded which). The receptors were gathered from a human donor who was either an allogeneic HSCT recipient or a stem cell or donor lymphocyte infusion donor (not recorded which). It is not recorded whose cells these are; they may come from a transplant donor.

This clonotype appeared once. V is TRBV7-6 and J is TRBJ2-5; D may be TRBD2 (5 bases). The germline V gene has CDR1 SGHVS and CDR2 FNYEAQ. CDR3 size: 15 residues. Deletions cut 4 bases from V and 5 bases from J, with 17 bases between. The CDR3 DNA reads TGTGCCAGCAGCTCCAGGAAGAGGCCGGGGGAGACCCAGTACTTC. Its translation is CASSSRKRPGETQYF. Using reference TRBV7-6 and TRBJ2-5 for the parts outside the CDR3, the full variable domain is GAGVSQSPRYKVTKRGQDVALRCDPISGHVSLYWYRQALGQGPEFLTYFNYEAQQDKSGLPNDRFSAERPEGSISTLTIQRTEQRDSAMYRCASSSRKRPGETQYFGPGTRLLVL.

The chain has TRBV4-2 and TRBJ1-5, with D possibly matching TRBD1 (6 bases). This CDR3 has 15 residues. Per the germline V gene, CDR1 is LGHNA and CDR2 is YNFKEQ. Trimming pared 2 bases from V and 2 bases from J, leaving 10 bases between. Here the CDR3 reads CASSQTGKGNQPQHF. CDR3 DNA: TGTGCCAGCAGCCAAACAGGGAAGGGCAATCAGCCCCAGCATTTT.

The rearrangement links TRBV28 to TRBJ2-5; TRBD1 aligns across 10 bases. This CDR3 spans 14 amino acids. Trimming cost V 5 bases and J 4 bases; bases outside gene matches: 4. Germline V gene sequence: CDR1 MDHEN, CDR2 SYDVKM. The CDR3 nucleotides are TGTGCCAGCAGTCACGACAGGGGGCGAGAGACCCAGTACTTC. Translated, it gives CASSHDRGRETQYF.

This clonotype showed up just a few times. The chain uses TRBV27 and TRBJ2-3; 11 bases are a match to TRBD2. The germline V gene has CDR1 MNHEY and CDR2 SMNVEV (reference sequence). The CDR3 loop spans 19 amino acids. V lost 5 bases, J lost 2 bases, and 15 bases stayed unmatched. The CDR3: CASSPQVIAGGPPTDTQYF. The CDR3 nucleotides read TGTGCCAGCAGTCCCCAGGTGATAGCGGGAGGGCCTCCCACAGATACGCAGTATTTT.

This clonotype was detected ten times or more. The CDR3 loop reads CASRSGGNQPQHF. As DNA, the CDR3 is TGTGCCAGCAGATCGGGTGGGAATCAGCCCCAGCATTTT. The chain combines TRBV12-3 or TRBV12-4 with TRBJ1-5; D call uncertain. The CDR3 runs to 13 residues. V was shortened by 6 bases and J by 4 bases, with 10 bases between the two germline ends.

The table lists this clonotype with a few counts. V and J are TRBV7-9 and TRBJ1-2; D ambiguous. V lost 3 bases and J lost 4, with 15 bases in between. CDR1 and CDR2 (germline): SEHNR, FQNEAQ (reference sequence). The CDR3 loop spans 15 amino acids. CDR3 bases: TGTGCCAGCAGCTTTAACACTGCCTCAGTCTATGGCTACACCTTC. Protein: CASSFNTASVYGYTF.

This clonotype was seen a few times. The V gene is TRBV10-3, the J gene TRBJ2-7; 7 positions match TRBD1. This CDR3 has 15 amino acids. The V segment lost 4 bases and the J segment 2 bases; nucleotides outside the gene matches: 8. CDR1 is ENHRY and CDR2 is SYGVKD in the germline V gene. CDR3 region: CAISVTGEGTYEQYF. The CDR3 DNA sequence: TGTGCCATCAGTGTAACAGGGGAAGGGACCTACGAGCAGTACTTC.

The chain has TRBV4-1 and TRBJ2-1; D gene unclear. This CDR3 has 13 amino acids. Deletions cut 0 bases from V and 8 bases from J, with 8 bases between. Germline assignment: CDR1 MGHRA and CDR2 YSYEKL. This chain's CDR3 is CASSQEPGYEQFF. The DNA of the CDR3 is TGCGCCAGCAGCCAAGAGCCCGGCTATGAGCAGTTCTTC.

There are a few counts of this clonotype. V and J are TRBV6-5 and TRBJ1-4, with 7 positions matching TRBD1. From germline, CDR1 is MNHEY and CDR2 SVGAGI. V gave up 5 bases and J gave up 8 bases; unmatched junction bases: 17. The CDR3 totals 17 residues. CDR3 nucleotides: TGTGCCAGCAGTCCCGACAGGGACGGGACCTTAACCGAAAAACTGTTTTTT. Its translation: CASSPDRDGTLTEKLFF.

Only a few counts were recorded for this clonotype. The junction differs from germline at one of its ends, possibly a read error. V gene TRBV7-7 combines with J gene TRBJ2-2, with no clear D. This CDR3 comprises 13 residues. The germline gives CDR1 SSHAT, CDR2 FNYEAQ (reference sequence). In DNA form, the CDR3 reads TGTGCTAGCAGCGCCGACACCACCGGGGAGCTGTTTTTT. Amino acids: CASSADTTGELFF.

With respect to this clonotype: Sequence at one end of the junction differs from germline and may be a read error. This chain connects TRBV20-1 to TRBJ2-7, with TRBD1 matching over 7 bases. This CDR3 contains 12 residues. The germline gives CDR1 DFQATT, CDR2 SNEGSKA (reference sequence). Here the CDR3 DNA reads TGCAGTGCTAGAGCGGTAGGGGGCGGATTGGACTTC. This translates into CSARAVGGGLDF.

The chain recombines TRBV20-1 with TRBJ2-7; D not certain. The germline CDR1 and CDR2 sequences are DFQATT and SNEGSKA (reference sequence). This CDR3 has 11 amino acids. V dropped 3 bases and J dropped 4 bases, with 7 bases sitting between them. DNA for the CDR3: TGCAGTGCTAGTTTATCTTACGAGCAGTACTTC. This sequence encodes CSASLSYEQYF.

The J gene is TRBJ1-2, the V gene TRBV20-1; the D is unclear. The CDR3 is 16 residues long. V lost 3 bases, J lost 1 base, and 18 bases lay in between. Looked up from germline, CDR1 is DFQATT and CDR2 is SNEGSKA (reference sequence). The CDR3 coding sequence is TGCAGTGCTAGGGTTAAGAGGGAGATCTATAACTATGGCTACACCTTC. Residues: CSARVKREIYNYGYTF.

The chain joins TRBV6-5 to TRBJ2-7; 7 positions agree with TRBD1. The CDR3 runs 11 residues. CDR1 is MNHEY, CDR2 SVGAGI, per germline. Trimming cost V 6 bases and J 5 bases; bases outside gene matches: 1. For the CDR3, the DNA is TGTGCCAGCAGACAGGGGCACGAGCAGTACTTC. Its translation is CASRQGHEQYF.

This clonotype occurred a few times. The chain carries TRBV13 and TRBJ2-1; D remains unclear. Deletions cut 0 bases from V and 7 bases from J, with 10 bases between. CDR3 length equals 14 residues. Germline lookup yields CDR1 PRHDT and CDR2 FYEKMQ (reference sequence). CDR3 in DNA: TGTGCCAGCAGCTTAGGGGGTCTAGGAAATGAGCAGTTCTTC. Its protein product is CASSLGGLGNEQFF.

The genes are TRBV10-3 and TRBJ2-6; 8 bases fit TRBD1. V lost 3 bases to trimming and J lost 4 bases; unmatched junction nucleotides: 8. The CDR3 runs to 17 residues. From germline, CDR1 is ENHRY and CDR2 SYGVKD. Written as DNA, the CDR3 is TGTGCCATCAGTGACCTGATCCAGGGGGCAGGGGCCAACGTCCTGACTTTC. Amino acid sequence: CAISDLIQGAGANVLTF.